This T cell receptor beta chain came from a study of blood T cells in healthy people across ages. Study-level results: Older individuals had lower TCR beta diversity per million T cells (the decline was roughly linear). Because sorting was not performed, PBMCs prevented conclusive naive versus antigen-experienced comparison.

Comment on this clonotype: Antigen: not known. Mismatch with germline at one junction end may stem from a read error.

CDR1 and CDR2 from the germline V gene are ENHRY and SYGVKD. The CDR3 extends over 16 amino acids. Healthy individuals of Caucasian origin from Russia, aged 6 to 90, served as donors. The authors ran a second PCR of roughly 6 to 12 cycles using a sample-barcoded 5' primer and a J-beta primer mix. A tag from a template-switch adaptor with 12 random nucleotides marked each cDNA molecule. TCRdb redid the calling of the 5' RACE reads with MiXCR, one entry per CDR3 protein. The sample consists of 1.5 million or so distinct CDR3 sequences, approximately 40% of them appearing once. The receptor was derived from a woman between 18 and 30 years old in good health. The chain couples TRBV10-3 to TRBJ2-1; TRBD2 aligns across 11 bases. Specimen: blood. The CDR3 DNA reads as TGTGTCATCAGTGATTTTGAACTAGCGGGAGTCTCTGAGCAGTTCTTC. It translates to CVISDFELAGVSEQFF.